This TCR beta chain was retrieved from a study of shared clonotypes between healthy human individuals. Study-wide points: Compared with clonotypes that all four donors shared, non-shared clonotypes had lower generation probabilities.

Only CD45RO-negative cells positively selected for CCR7 counted as naive CD8 cells, so terminally differentiated effector memory CD45RA+ cells were excluded. This CDR3 contains 17 residues. Germline V gene sequence: CDR1 ENHRY, CDR2 SYGVKD. Germline trimming cut 3 bases from V and 1 base from J; bases unmatched to any gene: 8. Concerning this clone itself: The antigen is not known.

Each subset's genomic DNA was shared equally among a number of immunoSEQ plates. Repertoires were generated with immunoSEQ multiplex PCR, while TCRdb's copy carries only in-frame clones and drops some. The profile shows around 1.9 million clones, around 95% of them singletons. This chain uses TRBV10-3 with TRBJ2-3; 9 bases are shared with TRBD1. Sequenced: naive CD8+ T cells from PBMCs. This clonotype was obtained from a man in his late teens or twenties in good health. Some clones in this sample may be carry-over from other donors' samples. This CDR3 is CAISDSGGQGRTDTQYF. The CDR3 nucleotides are TGTGCCATCAGTGACTCGGGAGGACAGGGGCGCACAGATACGCAGTATTTT.